This T cell receptor beta chain was observed in a study of response to subunit inactivated influenza vaccine. This clonotype came up a few times. Its antigen remains unknown. TCRdb re-called the RT-PCR reads through MiXCR, storing one row per CDR3 protein. This sample has 290,000 or so distinct CDR3 sequences; about 20% occur once, and the top ten carry 9% to 12%. General study results and limits: Only a handful of new T cells, the authors suggested, are recruited with each seasonal influenza vaccination.

Sequenced here: PBMCs from blood, sampled 21 months after vaccination. The clonotype comes from a man aged 45 to 75 who received an inactivated influenza vaccine.

The CDR3 here is CASGGDREEETQYF. The CDR3 DNA is TGTGCCAGCGGAGGGGACAGGGAGGAAGAGACCCAGTACTTC. The chain uses TRBV6-1 and TRBJ2-5; 9 bases align to TRBD1. Germline values: CDR1 MNHNS, CDR2 SASEGT. V was clipped by 8 bases and J by 3 bases; unmatched bases: 7. There are 14 residues in the CDR3.